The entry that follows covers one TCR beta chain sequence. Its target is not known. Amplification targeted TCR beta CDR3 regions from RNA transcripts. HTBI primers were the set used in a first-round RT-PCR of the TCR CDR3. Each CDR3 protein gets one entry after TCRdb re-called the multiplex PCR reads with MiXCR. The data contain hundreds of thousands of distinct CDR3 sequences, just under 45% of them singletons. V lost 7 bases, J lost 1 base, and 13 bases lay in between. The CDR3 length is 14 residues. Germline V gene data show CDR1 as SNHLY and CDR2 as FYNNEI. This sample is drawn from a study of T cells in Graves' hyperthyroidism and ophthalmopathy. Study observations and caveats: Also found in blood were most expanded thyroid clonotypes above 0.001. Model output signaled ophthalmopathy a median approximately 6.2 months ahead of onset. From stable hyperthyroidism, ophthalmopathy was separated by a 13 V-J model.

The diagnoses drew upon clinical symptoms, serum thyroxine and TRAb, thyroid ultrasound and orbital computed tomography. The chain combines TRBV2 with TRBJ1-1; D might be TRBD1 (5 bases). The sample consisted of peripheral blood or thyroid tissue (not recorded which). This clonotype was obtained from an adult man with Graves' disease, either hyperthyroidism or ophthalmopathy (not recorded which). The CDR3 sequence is CASIAPGQNTEAFF. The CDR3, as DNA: TGTGCCAGCATTGCTCCGGGGCAGAACACTGAAGCTTTCTTT.